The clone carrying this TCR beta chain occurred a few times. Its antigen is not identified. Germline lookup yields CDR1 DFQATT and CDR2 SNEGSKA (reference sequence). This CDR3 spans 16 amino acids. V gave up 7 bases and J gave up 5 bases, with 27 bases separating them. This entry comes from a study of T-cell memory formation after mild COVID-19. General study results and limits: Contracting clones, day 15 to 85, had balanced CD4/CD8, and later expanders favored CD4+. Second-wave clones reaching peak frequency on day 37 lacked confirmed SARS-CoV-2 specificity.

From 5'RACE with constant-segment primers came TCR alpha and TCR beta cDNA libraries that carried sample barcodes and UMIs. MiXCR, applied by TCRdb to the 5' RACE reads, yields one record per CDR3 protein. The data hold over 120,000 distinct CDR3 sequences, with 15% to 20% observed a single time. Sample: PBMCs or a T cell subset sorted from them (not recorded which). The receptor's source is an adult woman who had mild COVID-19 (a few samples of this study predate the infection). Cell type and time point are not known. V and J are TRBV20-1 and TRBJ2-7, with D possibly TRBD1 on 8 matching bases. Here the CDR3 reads CSVEGGTGILRDEQYF. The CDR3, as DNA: TGCAGTGTTGAGGGAGGGACAGGTATCCTGAGAGACGAGCAGTACTTC.